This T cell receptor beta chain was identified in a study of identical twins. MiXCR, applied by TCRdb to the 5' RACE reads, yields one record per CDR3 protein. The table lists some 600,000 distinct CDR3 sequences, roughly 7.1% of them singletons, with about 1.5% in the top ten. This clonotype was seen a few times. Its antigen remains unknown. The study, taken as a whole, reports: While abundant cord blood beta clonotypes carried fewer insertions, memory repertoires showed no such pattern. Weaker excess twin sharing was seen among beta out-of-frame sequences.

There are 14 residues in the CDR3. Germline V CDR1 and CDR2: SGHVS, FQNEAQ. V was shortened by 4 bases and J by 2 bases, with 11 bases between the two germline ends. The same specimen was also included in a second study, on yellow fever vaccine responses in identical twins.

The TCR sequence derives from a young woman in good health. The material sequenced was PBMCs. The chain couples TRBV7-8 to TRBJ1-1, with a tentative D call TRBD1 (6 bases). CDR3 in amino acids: CASSSWDTNTEAFF. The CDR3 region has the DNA TGTGCCAGCAGCTCCTGGGACACTAACACTGAAGCTTTCTTT.